The sequence of this TCR beta chain was determined in a study of shared clonotypes between healthy human individuals. With 4 bases removed from V and 3 bases from J, the gap between germline ends came to 12 bases. The CDR3 covers 13 residues. Germline CDR1 GTSNPN, CDR2 SVGIG (reference sequence). Deep was the level at which the assay was run. The table came from immunoSEQ multiplex PCR; TCRdb's copy has only in-frame clones and leaves some out. The sample lists 640,000 or so clones, about three quarters occurring once. Everyone who donated was a Caucasian adult who lived in Nashville, Tennessee. The chain couples TRBV30 to TRBJ1-2; a possible D gene is TRBD1 (5 bases). The sequencing input was memory CD4+ T cells sorted from blood. The subset here: CD45RA-negative fraction. This sequence originates from a woman aged 30 to 39 in good health. The CDR3 reads CAWTLQGHYGYTF. CDR3 sequence (DNA): TGTGCCTGGACTCTTCAGGGCCACTATGGCTACACCTTC. The whole variable domain, remainder taken from reference TRBV30 and TRBJ1-2, is SQTIHQWPATLVQPVGSPLSLECTVEGTSNPNLYWYRQAAGRGLQLLFYSVGIGQISSEVPQNLSASRPQDRQFILSSKKLLLSDSGFYLCAWTLQGHYGYTFGSGTRLTVV.